This TCR beta chain was documented in a study of CD8 T cells in Susac syndrome (dated by TCRdb to between 2018 and 2021). Concerning the study at large: Repertoire sequencing was used to test whether CD8+ T cell activation and differentiation in Susac syndrome was antigen driven.

RNA was extracted using the RNeasy kit, and about 0.45 to 1 microgram was reverse transcribed with random hexamers. The immunoSEQ multiplex PCR assay, covering 54 Vbeta and 13 Jbeta segments, was used to amplify TCR beta CDR3 regions. To correct PCR amplification bias, a synthetic template baseline was used for both primer optimization and computational correction. The study's processing was this. Reads were assigned to V, D and J genes according to IMGT and analyzed in immunoSEQ Analyzer, with only productive sequences retained. Clonality was computed as one minus Shannon entropy normalized by log2 of the number of productive unique sequences. Public and private clones were assessed among the 100 most prevalent clones of each patient and control. Clones were defined as Susac-specific if absent from the healthy and MS cohorts, from around 1,000 published viral clones and from other ImmuneACCESS disease sequences. TCRdb itself trimmed the public reads at Q25 with fastp, ran MiXCR and retained productive beta chains. Identical CDR3 proteins give one entry, which carries the most common genes and DNA. TCRdb, not the original authors, processed these V and J calls. The sample table holds about 160,000 distinct CDR3 sequences, of which approximately 95% were seen once. The ten largest account for approximately 0.094% of the sample.

High-throughput TCR beta sequencing profiled peripheral blood CD8+ and CD4+ T cells from healthy donors, Susac syndrome patients and multiple sclerosis patients. Treatment-naive patients with stable or active relapsing-remitting disease fulfilling revised McDonald criteria were used as multiple sclerosis controls. Bulk CD8+ and CD4+ T cells were purified by magnetic negative isolation, while CD8+ TEMRA cells were enriched using FACS. Blood was drawn into EDTA tubes, processed within 24 hours, and PBMCs were isolated by density gradient centrifugation. PBMCs intended for TCR sequencing were cryopreserved in liquid nitrogen and thawed later in a water bath at 37 degrees C. Purity of sorted or isolated CD4+, CD8+ and CD8+ TEMRA cells was at least 90%. The study at large found these results: The number of individuals in the TCR sequencing and HLA analysis was acknowledged as relatively small.

Comment on this clonotype: No cognate antigen has been identified for it. The record has no base qualities; no much larger clone is one base away.

The sequenced material came from CD4+ T cells from PBMCs. The origin of this receptor is a human donor with multiple sclerosis.

CDR3 reads: CASSPFHRDVKNQPQHF. The nucleotide sequence reads TGTGCCAGCTCACCATTCCACAGGGACGTGAAAAATCAGCCCCAGCATTTT. The chain employs TRBV18 and TRBJ1-5; possibly the D gene is TRBD1, per 6 matching bases. Deletion took 2 bases off V and 4 bases off J, with a span of 18 bases between the germline ends. The germline V gene sets CDR1 to KGHSH and CDR2 to LQKENI. Its CDR3 holds 17 amino acids, cysteine through phenylalanine. The read is trimmed to its CDR3 DNA, 51 bases read in frame from base 1.